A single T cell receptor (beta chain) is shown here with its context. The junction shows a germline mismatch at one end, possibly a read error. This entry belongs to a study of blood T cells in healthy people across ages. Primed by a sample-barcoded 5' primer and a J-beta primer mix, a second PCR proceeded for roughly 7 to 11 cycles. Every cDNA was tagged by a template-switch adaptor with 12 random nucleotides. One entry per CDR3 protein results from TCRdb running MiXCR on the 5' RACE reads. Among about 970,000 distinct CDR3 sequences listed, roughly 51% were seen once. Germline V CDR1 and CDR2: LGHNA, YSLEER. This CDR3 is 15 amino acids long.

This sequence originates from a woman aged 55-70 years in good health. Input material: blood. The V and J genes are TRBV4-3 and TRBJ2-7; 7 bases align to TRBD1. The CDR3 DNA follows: TGCGCCAACAGCCAACTGACAGGGAGCTCCTACGAGCAGTACTTC. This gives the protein CANSQLTGSSYEQYF.